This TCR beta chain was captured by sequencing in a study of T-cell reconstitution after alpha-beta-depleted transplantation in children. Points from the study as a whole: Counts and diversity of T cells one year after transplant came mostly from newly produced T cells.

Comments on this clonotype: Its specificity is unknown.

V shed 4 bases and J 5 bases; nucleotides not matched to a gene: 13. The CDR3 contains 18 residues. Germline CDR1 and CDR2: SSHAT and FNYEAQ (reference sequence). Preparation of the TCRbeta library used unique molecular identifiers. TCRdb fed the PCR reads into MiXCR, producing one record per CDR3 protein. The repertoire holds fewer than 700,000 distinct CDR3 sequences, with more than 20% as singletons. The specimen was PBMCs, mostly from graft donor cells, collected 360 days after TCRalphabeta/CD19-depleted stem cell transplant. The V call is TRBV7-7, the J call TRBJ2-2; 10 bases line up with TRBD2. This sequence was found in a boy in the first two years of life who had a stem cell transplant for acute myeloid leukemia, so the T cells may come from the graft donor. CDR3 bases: TGTGCCAGCAGCTCCCTACACGTGACTAGCGGGCCAACCGGGGAGCTGTTTTTT. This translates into CASSSLHVTSGPTGELFF.